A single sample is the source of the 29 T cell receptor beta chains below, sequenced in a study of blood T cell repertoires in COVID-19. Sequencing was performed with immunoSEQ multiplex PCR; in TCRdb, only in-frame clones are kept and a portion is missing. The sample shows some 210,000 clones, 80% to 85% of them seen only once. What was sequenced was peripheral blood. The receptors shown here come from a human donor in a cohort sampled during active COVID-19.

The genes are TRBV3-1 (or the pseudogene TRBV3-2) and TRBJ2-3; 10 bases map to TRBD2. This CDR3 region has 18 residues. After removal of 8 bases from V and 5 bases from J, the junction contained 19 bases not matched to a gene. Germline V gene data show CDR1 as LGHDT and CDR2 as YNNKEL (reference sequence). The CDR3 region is CASSKVPAPLAGLDTQYF. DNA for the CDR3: TGTGCCAGCTCCAAAGTTCCCGCCCCACTAGCGGGGTTAGATACGCAGTATTTT.

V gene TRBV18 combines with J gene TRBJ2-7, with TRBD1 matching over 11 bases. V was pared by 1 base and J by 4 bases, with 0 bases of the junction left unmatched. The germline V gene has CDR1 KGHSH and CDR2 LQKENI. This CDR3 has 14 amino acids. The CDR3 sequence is CASSPRDRGYEQYF. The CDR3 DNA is TGTGCCAGCTCACCACGGGACAGGGGGTACGAGCAGTACTTC.

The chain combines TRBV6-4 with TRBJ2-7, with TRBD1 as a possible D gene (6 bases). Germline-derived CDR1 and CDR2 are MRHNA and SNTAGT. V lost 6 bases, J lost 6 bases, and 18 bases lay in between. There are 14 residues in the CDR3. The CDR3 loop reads CASRVRLGRGEQYV. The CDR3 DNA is TGTGCCAGCAGGGTACGACTGGGCAGGGGCGAGCAGTACGTC.

DNA for the CDR3: TGTGCCCTCGGCAGGGGCGCCTCCAGCTCCTACGAGCAGTACGTC. The encoded protein is CALGRGASSSYEQYV. The chain carries TRBV28 and TRBJ2-7; maybe TRBD1 (6 bases). CDR1 is MDHEN, CDR2 SYDVKM, per germline. The CDR3 is made up of 15 amino acids. The germline V and J ends were trimmed by 11 bases and 0 bases, with 20 bases remaining between them.

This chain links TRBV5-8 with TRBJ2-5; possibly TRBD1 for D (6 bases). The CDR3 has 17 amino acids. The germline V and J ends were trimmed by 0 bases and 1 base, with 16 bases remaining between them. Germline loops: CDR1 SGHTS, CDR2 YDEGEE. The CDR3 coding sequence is TGTGCCAGCAGCTTGGGAGTCTCAGGGGAACGCCAAGAGACCCAGTACTTC. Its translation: CASSLGVSGERQETQYF.

CDR3 region: CASSADLGRSNEQFF. Written as DNA, the CDR3 is TGTGCCAGCAGCGCCGACCTCGGGAGGTCCAATGAGCAGTTCTTC. This chain uses TRBV7-2 with TRBJ2-1, with 7 bases that match TRBD2. V shed 5 bases and J 6 bases; nucleotides not matched to a gene: 10. In germline, CDR1 is SGHTA, CDR2 FQGNSA. The CDR3 length is 15 residues.

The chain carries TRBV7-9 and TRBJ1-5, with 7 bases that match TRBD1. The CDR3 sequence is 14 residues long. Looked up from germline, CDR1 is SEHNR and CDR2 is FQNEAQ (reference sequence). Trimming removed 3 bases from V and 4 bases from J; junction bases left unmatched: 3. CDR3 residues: CASSFGTVNQPQHF. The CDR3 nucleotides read TGTGCCAGCAGCTTCGGGACAGTTAATCAGCCCCAGCATTTT.

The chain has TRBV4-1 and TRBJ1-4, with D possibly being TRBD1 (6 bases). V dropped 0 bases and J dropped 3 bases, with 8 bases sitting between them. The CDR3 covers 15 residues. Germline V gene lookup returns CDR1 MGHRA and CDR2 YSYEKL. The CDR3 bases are TGCGCCAGCAGCCAAGAAGCAGGGGCTAATGAAAAACTGTTTTTT. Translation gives CASSQEAGANEKLFF.

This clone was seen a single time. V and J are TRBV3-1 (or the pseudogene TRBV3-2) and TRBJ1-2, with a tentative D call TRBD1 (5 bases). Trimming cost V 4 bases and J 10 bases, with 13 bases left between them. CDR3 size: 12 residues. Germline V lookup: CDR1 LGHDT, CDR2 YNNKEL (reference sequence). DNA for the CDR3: TGTGCCAGCAGCCGTAGACAGAATTCCTACACCTTC. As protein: CASSRRQNSYTF.

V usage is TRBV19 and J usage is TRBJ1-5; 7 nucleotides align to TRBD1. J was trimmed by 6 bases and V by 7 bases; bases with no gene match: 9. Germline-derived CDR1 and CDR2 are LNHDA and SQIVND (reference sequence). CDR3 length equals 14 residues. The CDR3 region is CASNRQGIGQPQHF. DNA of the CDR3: TGTGCCAGTAATAGACAGGGTATTGGTCAGCCCCAGCATTTT.

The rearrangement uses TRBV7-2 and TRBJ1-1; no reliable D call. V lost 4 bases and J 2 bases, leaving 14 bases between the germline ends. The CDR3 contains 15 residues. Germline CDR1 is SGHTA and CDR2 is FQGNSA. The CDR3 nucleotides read TGTGCCAGCAGCTCGGAAATAAGCGGAAACACTGAAGCTTTCTTT. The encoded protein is CASSSEISGNTEAFF.

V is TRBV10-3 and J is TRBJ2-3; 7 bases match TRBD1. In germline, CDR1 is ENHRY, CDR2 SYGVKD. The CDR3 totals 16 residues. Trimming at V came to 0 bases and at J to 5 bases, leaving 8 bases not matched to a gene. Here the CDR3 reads CAISESGAGGRDTQYF. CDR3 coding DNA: TGTGCCATCAGTGAGTCGGGGGCAGGGGGACGAGATACGCAGTATTTT.

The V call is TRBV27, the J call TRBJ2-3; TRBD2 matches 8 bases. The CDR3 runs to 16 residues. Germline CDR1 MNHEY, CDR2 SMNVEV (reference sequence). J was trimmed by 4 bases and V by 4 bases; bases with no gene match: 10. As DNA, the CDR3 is TGTGCCAGCAGTTGGAACAGCGGGAGTCGGCCAGATACGCAGTATTTT. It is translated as CASSWNSGSRPDTQYF.

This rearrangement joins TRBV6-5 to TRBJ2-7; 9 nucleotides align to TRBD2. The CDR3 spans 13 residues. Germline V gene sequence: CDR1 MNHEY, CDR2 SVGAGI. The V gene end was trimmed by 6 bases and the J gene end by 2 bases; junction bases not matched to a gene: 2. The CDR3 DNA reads TGTGCCAGCAGGGGACTAGCCACCTACGAGCAGTACGTC. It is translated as CASRGLATYEQYV.

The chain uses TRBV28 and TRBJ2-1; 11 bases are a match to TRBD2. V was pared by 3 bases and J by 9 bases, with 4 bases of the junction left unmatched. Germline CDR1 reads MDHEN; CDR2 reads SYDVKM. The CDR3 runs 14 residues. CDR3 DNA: TGTGCCAGCAGTTTCGTAACTAGCGGGAGTGAGCAGTTCTTC. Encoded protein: CASSFVTSGSEQFF.

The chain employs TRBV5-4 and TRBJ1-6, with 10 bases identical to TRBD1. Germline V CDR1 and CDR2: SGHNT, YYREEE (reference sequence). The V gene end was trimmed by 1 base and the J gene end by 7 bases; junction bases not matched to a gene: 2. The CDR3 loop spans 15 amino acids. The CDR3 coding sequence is TGTGCCAGCAGCTTGAGGACAGGGGGGAATTCACCCCTCCACTTT. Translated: CASSLRTGGNSPLHF. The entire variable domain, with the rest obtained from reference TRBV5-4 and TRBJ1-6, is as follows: ETGVTQSPTHLIKTRGQQVTLRCSSQSGHNTVSWYQQALGQGPQFIFQYYREEENGRGNFPPRFSGLQFPNYSSELNVNALELDDSALYLCASSLRTGGNSPLHFGNGTRLTVT.

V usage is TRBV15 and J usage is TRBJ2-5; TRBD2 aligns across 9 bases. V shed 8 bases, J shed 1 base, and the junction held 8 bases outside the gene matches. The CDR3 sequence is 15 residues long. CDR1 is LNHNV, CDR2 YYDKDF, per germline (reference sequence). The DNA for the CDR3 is TGTGCCACCCGAGATACTAGCGGGTTCCAAGAGACCCAGTACTTC. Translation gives CATRDTSGFQETQYF.

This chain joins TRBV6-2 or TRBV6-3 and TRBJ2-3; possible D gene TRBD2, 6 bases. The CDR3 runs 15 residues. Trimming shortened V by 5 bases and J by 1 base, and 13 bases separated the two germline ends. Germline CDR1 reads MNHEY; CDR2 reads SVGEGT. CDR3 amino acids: CASSPQRARTDTQYF. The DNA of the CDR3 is TGTGCCAGCAGTCCCCAGCGGGCCCGCACAGATACGCAGTATTTT.

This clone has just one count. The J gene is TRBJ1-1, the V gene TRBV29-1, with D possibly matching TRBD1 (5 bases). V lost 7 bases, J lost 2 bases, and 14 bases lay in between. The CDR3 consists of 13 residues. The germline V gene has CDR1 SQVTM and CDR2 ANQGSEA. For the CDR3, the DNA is TGCAGCGCAACCGTCGGGGGAAACACTGAAGCTTTCTTT. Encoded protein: CSATVGGNTEAFF.

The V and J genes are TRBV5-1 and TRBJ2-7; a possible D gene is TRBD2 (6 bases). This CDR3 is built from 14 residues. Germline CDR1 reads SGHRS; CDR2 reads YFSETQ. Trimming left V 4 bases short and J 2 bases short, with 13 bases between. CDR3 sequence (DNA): TGCGCCAGCAGCAGAGCTAGCGACGCCTACGAGCAGTACTTC. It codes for CASSRASDAYEQYF. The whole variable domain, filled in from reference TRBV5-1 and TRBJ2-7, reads KAGVTQTPRYLIKTRGQQVTLSCSPISGHRSVSWYQQTPGQGLQFLFEYFSETQRNKGNFPGRFSGRQFSNSRSEMNVSTLELGDSALYLCASSRASDAYEQYFGPGTRLTVT.

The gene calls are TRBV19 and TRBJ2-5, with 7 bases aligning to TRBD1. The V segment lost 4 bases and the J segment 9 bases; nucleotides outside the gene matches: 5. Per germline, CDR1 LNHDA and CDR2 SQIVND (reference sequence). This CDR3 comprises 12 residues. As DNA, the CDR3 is TGTGCCAGTAGTAACGACAGGGTGTCCCAGTACTTC. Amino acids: CASSNDRVSQYF.

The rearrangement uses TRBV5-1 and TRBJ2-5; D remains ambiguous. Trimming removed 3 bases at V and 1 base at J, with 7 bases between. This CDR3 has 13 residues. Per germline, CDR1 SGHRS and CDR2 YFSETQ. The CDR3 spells CASSSNSQETQYF. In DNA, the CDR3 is TGCGCCAGCAGCTCGAACAGCCAAGAGACCCAGTACTTC.

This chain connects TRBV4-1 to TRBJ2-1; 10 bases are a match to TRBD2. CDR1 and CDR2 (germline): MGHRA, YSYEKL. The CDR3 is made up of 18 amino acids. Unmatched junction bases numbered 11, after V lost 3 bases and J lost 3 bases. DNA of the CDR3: TGCGCCAGCAGCCAGGCCCCTAGCGGGAGACGGGGCTACAATGAGCAGTTCTTC. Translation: CASSQAPSGRRGYNEQFF.

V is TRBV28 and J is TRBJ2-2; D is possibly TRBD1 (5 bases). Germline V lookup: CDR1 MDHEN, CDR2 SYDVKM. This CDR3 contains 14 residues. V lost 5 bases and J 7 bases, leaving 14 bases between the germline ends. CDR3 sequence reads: CASSTQGSYGELFF. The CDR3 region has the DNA TGTGCCAGCAGTACTCAGGGTAGCTACGGGGAGCTGTTTTTT.

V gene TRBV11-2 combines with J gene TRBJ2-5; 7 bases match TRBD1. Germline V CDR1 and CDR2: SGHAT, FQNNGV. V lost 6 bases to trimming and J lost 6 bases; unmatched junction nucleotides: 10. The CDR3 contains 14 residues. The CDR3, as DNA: TGTGCCAGCAGATTACAGGGGTGGAAACAGACCCAGTACTTC. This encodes CASRLQGWKQTQYF.

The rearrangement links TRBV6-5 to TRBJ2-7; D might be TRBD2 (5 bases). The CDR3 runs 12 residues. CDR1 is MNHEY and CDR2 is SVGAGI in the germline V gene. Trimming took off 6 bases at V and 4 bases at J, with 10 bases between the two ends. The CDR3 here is CASRGGLYEQYF. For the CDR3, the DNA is TGTGCCAGCAGAGGTGGACTTTACGAGCAGTACTTC.

The CDR3, as DNA: TGTGCCAGTAGTCAGGACAGGGGGCATAACACTGAAGCTTTCTTT. Protein: CASSQDRGHNTEAFF. The chain uses TRBV19 and TRBJ1-1; 11 positions match TRBD1. CDR1 is LNHDA, CDR2 SQIVND, per germline (reference sequence). With 5 bases clipped from V and 2 bases from J, the junction kept 4 bases outside the gene matches. This CDR3 is 15 amino acids long. The full variable domain, in which reference TRBV19 and TRBJ1-1 provide the parts outside the CDR3, is DGGITQSPKYLFRKEGQNVTLSCEQNLNHDAMYWYRQDPGQGLRLIYYSQIVNDFQKGDIAEGYSVSREKKESFPLTVTSAQKNPTAFYLCASSQDRGHNTEAFFGQGTRLTVV.

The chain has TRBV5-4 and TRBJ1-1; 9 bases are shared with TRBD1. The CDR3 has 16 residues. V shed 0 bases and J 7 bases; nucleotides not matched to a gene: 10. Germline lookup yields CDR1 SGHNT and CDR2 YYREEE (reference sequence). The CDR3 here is CASSLGGTGINFEAFF. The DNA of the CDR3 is TGTGCCAGCAGCTTGGGCGGGACAGGGATTAATTTTGAAGCTTTCTTT. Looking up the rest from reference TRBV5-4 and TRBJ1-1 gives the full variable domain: ETGVTQSPTHLIKTRGQQVTLRCSSQSGHNTVSWYQQALGQGPQFIFQYYREEENGRGNFPPRFSGLQFPNYSSELNVNALELDDSALYLCASSLGGTGINFEAFFGQGTRLTVV.

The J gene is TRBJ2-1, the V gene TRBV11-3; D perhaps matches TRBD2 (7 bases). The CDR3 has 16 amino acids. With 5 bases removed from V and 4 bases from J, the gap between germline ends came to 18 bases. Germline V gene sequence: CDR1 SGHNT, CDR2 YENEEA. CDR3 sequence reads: CASSRGGLAVYNEQFF. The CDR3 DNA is TGTGCCAGCAGCCGAGGGGGGCTAGCGGTTTACAATGAGCAGTTCTTC.